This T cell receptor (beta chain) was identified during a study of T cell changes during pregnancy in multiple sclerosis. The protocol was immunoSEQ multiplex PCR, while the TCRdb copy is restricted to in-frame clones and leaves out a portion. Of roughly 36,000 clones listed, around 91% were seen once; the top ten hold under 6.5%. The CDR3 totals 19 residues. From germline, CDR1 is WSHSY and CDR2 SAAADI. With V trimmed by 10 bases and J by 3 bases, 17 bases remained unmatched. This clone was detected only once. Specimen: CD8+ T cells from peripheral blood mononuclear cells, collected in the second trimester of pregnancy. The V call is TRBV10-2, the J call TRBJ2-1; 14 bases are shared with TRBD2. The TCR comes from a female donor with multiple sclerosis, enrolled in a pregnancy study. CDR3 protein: CAIAFPGTSGSHGYNEQFF. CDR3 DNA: TGCGCCATCGCCTTCCCCGGGACTAGCGGGAGCCATGGCTACAATGAGCAGTTCTTC.